This T cell receptor (beta chain) stems from a study of early T cells in non-severe SARS-CoV-2 infection. Whole-study findings and limits: Missing private and CD4 specificities, VDJdb matching favored anti-spike CD8 responses.

Attachment of unique molecular identifiers was made to individual cDNA molecules. TCRdb used MiXCR to reprocess the 5' RACE reads, holding one entry per CDR3 protein. Seen here are approximately 52,000 distinct CDR3 sequences, 15% observed once, and the top ten hold more than 8.5%. This clonotype was seen more than once but under ten times. Antigen unknown. This specimen consisted of whole blood, obtained at baseline. The clonotype originates from an adult who was a healthcare worker with PCR-confirmed SARS-CoV-2 infection or an uninfected control (not recorded which).

The CDR3 loop is CASSFTGGSGANVLTF. The CDR3 nucleotides read TGTGCCAGCAGTTTTACAGGGGGCTCTGGGGCCAACGTCCTGACTTTC. The chain employs TRBV6-6 and TRBJ2-6; 8 positions match TRBD1. J was trimmed by 0 bases and V by 4 bases; bases with no gene match: 2. Germline loops: CDR1 MNHNY, CDR2 SVGAGI (reference sequence). The length of the CDR3 is 16 residues.